In its sample, the clone carrying this T cell receptor beta chain was seen a few times. Its antigen is not known. In the authors' workflow: Because ImmunoSEQ provided only junction sequences with no quality scores, the filtering differed. Assay: immunoSEQ multiplex PCR; the TCRdb copy retains only in-frame clones and omits some. V and J calls and clone size come straight from that table; D and trimming were deduced from the DNA. The sample contains 650,000 to 750,000 clones, about three quarters of which appear only once. The data stem from a study of shared clonotypes between healthy human individuals. Study conclusions and caveats: Against clonotypes common to all four donors, non-shared ones had lower generation probabilities. Blood alone was sampled, and tissue repertoires likely differ. Limited genetic and exposure-history diversity came from having few donors.

The TCR originated in a woman aged 25 to 39 in good health. Material: memory CD4+ T cells sorted from blood. Described subset: CD45RA-negative fraction.

CDR3 protein: CASSPNVGGNTIYF. In nucleotides, the CDR3 is TGTGCCAGTAGTCCAAACGTTGGGGGAAACACCATATATTTT. This sequence joins TRBV19 and TRBJ1-3; D uncertain. Trimming stripped 5 bases from V and 4 bases from J, with 12 bases between. The CDR3 consists of 14 residues. The germline V gene has CDR1 LNHDA and CDR2 SQIVND (reference sequence).